A single sample is the source of the 11 T cell receptor beta chains below, sequenced in a study of blood T cell repertoires in COVID-19. TCRdb keeps only in-frame clones here, not all; method: immunoSEQ multiplex PCR. The sample lists approximately 440,000 clones, roughly 88% occurring once. Material: peripheral blood. Receptor source: a woman aged 50 to 60 with COVID-19, enrolled during active disease.

The CDR3 protein is CASSPQRGSGNTIYF. The CDR3 DNA reads TGTGCCAGTAGTCCCCAACGGGGCTCTGGAAACACCATATATTTT. The chain couples TRBV19 to TRBJ1-3; D ambiguous. V shed 5 bases and J shed 0 bases, with 11 bases lying between them. The CDR3 length is 15 residues. Germline V gene data show CDR1 as LNHDA and CDR2 as SQIVND (reference sequence).

The chain is built from TRBV7-9 and TRBJ2-6; D unresolved. Germline V CDR1 and CDR2: SEHNR, FQNEAQ (reference sequence). The CDR3 consists of 16 residues. V was trimmed by 2 bases and J by 4 bases, leaving 12 bases between them. CDR3 region: CASSLSSVSGANVLTF. The CDR3 DNA sequence: TGTGCCAGCAGCTTAAGTTCGGTTTCCGGGGCCAACGTCCTGACTTTC.

CDR3 in DNA: TGTGCCAGCAGAATGGGACAGGCCAGCTCCTACGAGCAGTACTTC. It translates to CASRMGQASSYEQYF. This sequence joins TRBV7-2 and TRBJ2-7, with 8 bases fitting TRBD1. This CDR3 contains 15 residues. Trimming at V came to 6 bases and at J to 0 bases, leaving 7 bases not matched to a gene. Germline CDR1 and CDR2: SGHTA and FQGNSA.

As concerns this clone: Within the sample, other DNA sequences also encode this same CDR3. The chain uses TRBV4-1 and TRBJ1-1; D remains ambiguous. Trimming left V 3 bases short and J 5 bases short, with 13 bases between. The CDR3 contains 14 residues. Germline CDR1 reads MGHRA; CDR2 reads YSYEKL. This CDR3 reads CASSQDGVYTEAFF. CDR3 bases: TGCGCCAGCAGCCAGGACGGGGTATATACTGAAGCTTTCTTT.

The gene calls are TRBV2 and TRBJ1-1, with D possibly being TRBD1 (6 bases). The CDR3 runs to 13 residues. Trimming pared 10 bases from V and 2 bases from J, leaving 14 bases between. The germline V gene encodes CDR1 SNHLY and CDR2 FYNNEI. The CDR3 DNA sequence: TGTGCCACCCAGGAACAGGGCAACACTGAAGCTTTCTTT. It encodes CATQEQGNTEAFF.

Remarks on this clone: Other DNA sequences within the sample encode an identical CDR3. The chain combines TRBV6-2 or TRBV6-3 with TRBJ1-2, with D possibly being TRBD1 (6 bases). The CDR3 loop spans 13 amino acids. CDR1 is MNHEY and CDR2 is SVGEGT in the germline V gene. Trimming pared 2 bases from V and 8 bases from J, leaving 12 bases between. CDR3 DNA sequence: TGTGCCAGCAGTTACGCGGCAGGGGACGGCTACACCTTC. Amino acid sequence: CASSYAAGDGYTF.

This clone was seen once. This chain uses TRBV19 with TRBJ1-5, with 7 bases matching TRBD1. Unmatched junction bases numbered 17, after V lost 10 bases and J lost 11 bases. Germline V gene lookup returns CDR1 LNHDA and CDR2 SQIVND (reference sequence). CDR3 length: 14 amino acids. The CDR3 reads CATRQGGTTWTQHF. The DNA of the CDR3 is TGTGCCACAAGACAGGGTGGGACGACATGGACCCAGCATTTT.

The V call is TRBV19, the J call TRBJ1-3; D unclear. Trimming pared 5 bases from V and 0 bases from J, leaving 11 bases between. The V gene's germline CDR1 is LNHDA and CDR2 SQIVND (reference sequence). This CDR3 comprises 15 residues. This CDR3 is CASSSAQFSGNTIYF. CDR3 coding DNA: TGTGCCAGTAGTTCGGCACAGTTCTCTGGAAACACCATATATTTT.

V is TRBV2 and J is TRBJ1-6; D is possibly TRBD1 (5 bases). The V and J ends lost 6 bases and 5 bases respectively, with 8 bases between them. Germline V gene sequence: CDR1 SNHLY, CDR2 FYNNEI. This CDR3 has 13 residues. In DNA, the CDR3 is TGTGCCAGCAGGGGCAGGGATAATTCACCCCTCCACTTT. Amino acid sequence: CASRGRDNSPLHF.

The chain recombines TRBV5-1 with TRBJ2-5; possible D gene TRBD2, 5 bases. The V gene's germline CDR1 is SGHRS and CDR2 YFSETQ. This CDR3 is built from 12 residues. Trimming removed 5 bases from V and 5 bases from J, with 10 bases in between. CDR3: CASSQLGETQYF. DNA of the CDR3: TGCGCCAGCAGTCAACTAGGGGAGACCCAGTACTTC.

The V call is TRBV24-1, the J call TRBJ2-3; TRBD1 is a possible D gene (6 bases). Trimming removed 4 bases at V and 12 bases at J, with 13 bases between. The CDR3 spans 12 residues. The germline gives CDR1 KGHDR, CDR2 SFDVKD. The CDR3 region has the DNA TGTGCCACCAGTGACCCCGGGACATTTCAGTATTTT. It translates to CATSDPGTFQYF.